The clone carrying this T cell receptor beta chain has more than one count but fewer than ten. As yet, its antigen is unknown. The data stem from a study of beta chain features in type 1 diabetes. Study observations and caveats: Researchers reported that naive, central memory and Treg TCRB repertoires appeared more similar in patients than in healthy donors. The analysis here could not establish whether HLA type shapes TCRB rearrangement.

Germline V gene lookup returns CDR1 SQVTM and CDR2 ANQGSEA. This CDR3 is built from 12 residues. Deletions cut 8 bases from V and 9 bases from J, with 17 bases between. Expressed TCRB transcripts got sequenced, as all isolated RNA was reverse transcribed. TCRdb's copy holds only in-frame clones and misses some; the assay was immunoSEQ multiplex PCR. Among roughly 400,000 clones listed, less than 15% were seen once. The source is a woman aged 18-29 years in good health. Sequenced input: naive CD4+ T cells from blood. The chain employs TRBV29-1 and TRBJ2-1; possibly TRBD2 for D (7 bases). CDR3 protein: CSLSWGGREQFF. The DNA of the CDR3 is TGCAGCCTTAGCTGGGGGGGGCGTGAGCAGTTCTTC.